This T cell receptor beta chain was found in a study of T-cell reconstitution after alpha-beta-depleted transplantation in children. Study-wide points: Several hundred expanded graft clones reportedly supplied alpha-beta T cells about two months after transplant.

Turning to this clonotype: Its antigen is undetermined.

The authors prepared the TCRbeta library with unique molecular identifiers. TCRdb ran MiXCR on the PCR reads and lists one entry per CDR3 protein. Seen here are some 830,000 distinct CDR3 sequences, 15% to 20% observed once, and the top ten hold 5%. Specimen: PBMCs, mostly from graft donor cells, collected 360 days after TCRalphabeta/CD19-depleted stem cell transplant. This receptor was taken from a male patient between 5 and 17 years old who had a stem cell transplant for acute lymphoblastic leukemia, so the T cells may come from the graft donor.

The CDR3 coding sequence is TGTGCCAGCAGCGGTGAAAAACAGGGATTCAGCACAGATACGCAGTATTTT. Protein: CASSGEKQGFSTDTQYF. The V call is TRBV9, the J call TRBJ2-3; TRBD1 might be the D (6 bases). V lost 3 bases and J lost 0, with 17 bases in between. Germline V gene data show CDR1 as SGDLS and CDR2 as YYNGEE. The CDR3 has 17 residues.